This T cell receptor beta chain derives from a study of T cell changes during pregnancy in multiple sclerosis (dated by TCRdb to between 2018 and 2020). About the study as a whole: The study looked at changes in the T cell repertoire across pregnancy in women with multiple sclerosis.

This clone has only a few counts. Its antigen remains unidentified. Base-call qualities are not available, and no considerably larger clone is one nucleotide away. Library prep was done by the immunoSEQ multiplex PCR assay. TCRdb mirrors the immuneACCESS table, restricted to in-frame sequences. Some clones are absent from its copies; in checked studies, under half trace to an unresolved V gene, and the reason for the others is unknown. A total of 90,000 or so clones appear in this sample, around 93% of them only once. Jointly, the top ten make up about 0.91% of the sample. CDR3 length: 14 amino acids, cysteine to phenylalanine. Only CDR3 DNA is held: 42 bases, read in frame from base 1. As encoded in the germline V gene, CDR1 is SNHLY while CDR2 is FYNNEI. After removal of 3 bases from V and 9 bases from J, the junction retains 6 bases not matched to a gene.

The source material was peripheral blood, sampled before pregnancy. This receptor was taken from a female donor with multiple sclerosis, enrolled in a pregnancy study. The V and J segments used are TRBV2 and TRBJ1-5; 9 middle bases align to TRBD1. The nucleotide sequence reads TGTGCCAGCAGTGACGGGACAGGGTTAGGGCCCCAGCATTTT. This gives the protein CASSDGTGLGPQHF.